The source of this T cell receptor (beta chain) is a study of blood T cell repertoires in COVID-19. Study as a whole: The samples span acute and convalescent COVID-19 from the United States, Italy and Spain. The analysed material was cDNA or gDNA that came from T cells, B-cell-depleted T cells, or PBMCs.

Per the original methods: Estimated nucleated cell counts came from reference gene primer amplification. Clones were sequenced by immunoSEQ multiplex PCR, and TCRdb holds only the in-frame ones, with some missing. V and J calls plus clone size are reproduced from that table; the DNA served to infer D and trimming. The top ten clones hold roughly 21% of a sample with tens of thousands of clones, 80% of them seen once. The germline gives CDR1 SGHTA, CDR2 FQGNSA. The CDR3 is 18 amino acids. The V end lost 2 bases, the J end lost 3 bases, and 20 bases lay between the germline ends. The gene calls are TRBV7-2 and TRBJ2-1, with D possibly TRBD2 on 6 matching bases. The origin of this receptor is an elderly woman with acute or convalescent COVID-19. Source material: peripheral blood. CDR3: CASSLKPRDLGGYNEQFF. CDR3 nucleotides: TGTGCCAGCAGCTTAAAGCCGCGGGACCTTGGGGGCTACAATGAGCAGTTCTTC. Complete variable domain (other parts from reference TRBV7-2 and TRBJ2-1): GAGVSQSPSNKVTEKGKDVELRCDPISGHTALYWYRQSLGQGLEFLIYFQGNSAPDKSGLPSDRFSAERTGGSVSTLTIQRTQQEDSAVYLCASSLKPRDLGGYNEQFFGPGTRLTVL.